This is a list of T cell receptor beta chains from one sample in a study of Graves' ophthalmopathy and Graves' hyperthyroidism. TCRdb passed the multiplex PCR reads through MiXCR, listing each CDR3 protein once. The table records about 220,000 distinct CDR3 sequences, about 22% of them present only once. Sequenced: peripheral blood. Receptors were obtained from a woman aged 45 to 65 with Graves' ophthalmopathy. The CDR3 runs from the conserved cysteine through the conserved F or W. The D gene is left open where the match is weak. Rows may omit the clone size; those that give it use once, few, many or a size class.

J gene: TRBJ2-7
V gene: TRBV9
D gene: NA
clone size: many
CDR3 protein: CASSILHSGKFYEQYF
CDR3 DNA: TGTGCCAGCAGCATCCTGCACAGTGGAAAGTTCTACGAGCAGTACTTC

J gene: TRBJ2-7
V gene: TRBV5-5
D gene: NA
clone size: NA
CDR3 protein: CVSSLSDRGQAHEQYF
CDR3 DNA: TGTGTCAGCAGCTTGTCAGATCGGGGGCAAGCCCACGAGCAGTACTTC

J gene: TRBJ1-2
V gene: TRBV28
D gene: TRBD1
clone size: many
CDR3 protein: CASSLGTGMVGYTF
CDR3 DNA: TGTGCCAGCAGTTTAGGGACAGGGATGGTGGGCTACACCTTC

J gene: TRBJ1-3
V gene: TRBV6-4
D gene: NA
clone size: NA
CDR3 protein: CAGLRGNTIYF
CDR3 DNA: TGTGCCGGCCTCCGGGGAAACACCATATATTTT

J gene: TRBJ1-1
V gene: TRBV29-1
D gene: NA
clone size: few
CDR3 protein: CSVDQGTIGRNTEAFF
CDR3 DNA: TGCAGCGTTGACCAGGGGACTATAGGACGTAACACTGAAGCTTTCTTT

J gene: TRBJ1-5
V gene: TRBV12-3/TRBV12-4
D gene: TRBD1
clone size: many
CDR3 protein: CASSSTGGGGQPQHF
CDR3 DNA: TGTGCCAGCAGTTCGACAGGGGGCGGGGGTCAGCCCCAGCATTTT

J gene: TRBJ1-2
V gene: TRBV12-3/TRBV12-4
D gene: NA
clone size: NA
CDR3 protein: CASSQTGRQGYGYTF
CDR3 DNA: TGTGCCAGCAGCCAAACTGGACGGCAAGGCTATGGCTACACCTTC

J gene: TRBJ2-5
V gene: TRBV24-1
D gene: NA
clone size: many
CDR3 protein: CATSDPLGTQYF
CDR3 DNA: TGTGCCACCAGTGACCCCCTAGGGACCCAGTACTTC

J gene: TRBJ1-1
V gene: TRBV5-1
D gene: NA
clone size: NA
CDR3 protein: CASSGGVTLNTEAFF
CDR3 DNA: TGCGCCAGCAGTGGAGGCGTTACGTTGAACACTGAAGCTTTCTTT

J gene: TRBJ1-1
V gene: TRBV11-2
D gene: NA
clone size: many
CDR3 protein: CASSLLLSEAFF
CDR3 DNA: TGTGCCAGCAGCTTATTGCTCTCTGAAGCTTTCTTT

J gene: TRBJ2-1
V gene: TRBV27
D gene: TRBD2
clone size: many
CDR3 protein: CASSSLAGGSSYNEQFF
CDR3 DNA: TGTGCCAGCAGTTCCCTAGCGGGAGGAAGCTCCTACAATGAGCAGTTCTTC

J gene: TRBJ1-1
V gene: TRBV2
D gene: NA
clone size: many
CDR3 protein: CAGKLTGYAEAFF
CDR3 DNA: TGTGCCGGCAAGTTAACAGGGTACGCTGAAGCTTTCTTT

J gene: TRBJ2-5
V gene: TRBV20-1
D gene: TRBD2
clone size: many
CDR3 protein: CSATLAGGVQETQYF
CDR3 DNA: TGCAGTGCTACCCTAGCGGGAGGGGTCCAAGAGACCCAGTACTTC

J gene: TRBJ2-7
V gene: TRBV5-1
D gene: NA
clone size: many
CDR3 protein: CASSLTAGNYEQYF
CDR3 DNA: TGCGCCAGCAGCTTGACGGCAGGGAACTACGAGCAGTACTTC

J gene: TRBJ2-2
V gene: TRBV4-2
D gene: NA
clone size: few
CDR3 protein: CASSQDVLNTGELFF
CDR3 DNA: TGTGCCAGCAGCCAAGATGTGCTAAACACCGGGGAGCTGTTTTTT

J gene: TRBJ1-6
V gene: TRBV20-1
D gene: TRBD1
clone size: many
CDR3 protein: CSARQGYNSPLHF
CDR3 DNA: TGCAGTGCTCGACAGGGCTATAATTCACCCCTCCACTTT

J gene: TRBJ2-7
V gene: TRBV28
D gene: TRBD1
clone size: many
CDR3 protein: CASSLEQGANEQYF
CDR3 DNA: TGTGCCAGCAGTTTGGAACAGGGGGCCAACGAGCAGTACTTC

J gene: TRBJ2-7
V gene: TRBV28
D gene: NA
clone size: many
CDR3 protein: CASSFSGVSWQYF
CDR3 DNA: TGTGCCAGCAGTTTTTCGGGGGTTAGTTGGCAGTACTTC

J gene: TRBJ1-1
V gene: TRBV24-1
D gene: NA
clone size: NA
CDR3 protein: CATRPLSGTTGMNTEAFF
CDR3 DNA: TGTGCCACCAGACCCTTATCCGGGACCACGGGGATGAACACTGAAGCTTTCTTT

J gene: TRBJ1-5
V gene: TRBV19
D gene: NA
clone size: NA
CDR3 protein: CASSIGQSGQPQHF
CDR3 DNA: TGTGCCAGTAGTATAGGACAGTCCGGTCAGCCCCAGCATTTT

J gene: TRBJ2-2
V gene: TRBV27
D gene: TRBD2
clone size: NA
CDR3 protein: CASSLSWLAATGELFF
CDR3 DNA: TGTGCCAGCAGTTTATCTTGGCTAGCGGCCACCGGGGAGCTGTTTTTT

J gene: TRBJ2-7
V gene: TRBV20-1
D gene: TRBD2
clone size: many
CDR3 protein: CSARDRGSSGRYREQYF
CDR3 DNA: TGCAGTGCTAGAGACCGCGGGAGTAGCGGGAGATATCGCGAGCAGTACTTC

J gene: TRBJ1-2
V gene: TRBV5-1
D gene: NA
clone size: many
CDR3 protein: CASTTGPTGGYTF
CDR3 DNA: TGCGCCAGCACCACGGGACCCACGGGCGGCTACACCTTC

J gene: TRBJ1-1
V gene: TRBV2
D gene: NA
clone size: many
CDR3 protein: CASSVFTEAFF
CDR3 DNA: TGTGCCAGCAGCGTATTCACTGAAGCTTTCTTT

J gene: TRBJ1-2
V gene: TRBV12-3/TRBV12-4
D gene: NA
clone size: many
CDR3 protein: CASSSQRVYGYTF
CDR3 DNA: TGTGCCAGCAGTTCACAGAGGGTCTATGGCTACACCTTC

J gene: TRBJ1-1
V gene: TRBV27
D gene: NA
clone size: NA
CDR3 protein: CASSLAAMGYTEAFF
CDR3 DNA: TGTGCCAGCAGTTTGGCAGCGATGGGATACACTGAAGCTTTCTTT

J gene: TRBJ1-3
V gene: TRBV18
D gene: NA
clone size: few
CDR3 protein: CASSTDTLNTIYF
CDR3 DNA: TGTGCCAGCTCAACGGACACTCTAAACACCATATATTTT

J gene: TRBJ1-1
V gene: TRBV11-1
D gene: NA
clone size: many
CDR3 protein: CASSRMENTEAFF
CDR3 DNA: TGTGCCAGCAGTCGGATGGAGAACACTGAAGCTTTCTTT